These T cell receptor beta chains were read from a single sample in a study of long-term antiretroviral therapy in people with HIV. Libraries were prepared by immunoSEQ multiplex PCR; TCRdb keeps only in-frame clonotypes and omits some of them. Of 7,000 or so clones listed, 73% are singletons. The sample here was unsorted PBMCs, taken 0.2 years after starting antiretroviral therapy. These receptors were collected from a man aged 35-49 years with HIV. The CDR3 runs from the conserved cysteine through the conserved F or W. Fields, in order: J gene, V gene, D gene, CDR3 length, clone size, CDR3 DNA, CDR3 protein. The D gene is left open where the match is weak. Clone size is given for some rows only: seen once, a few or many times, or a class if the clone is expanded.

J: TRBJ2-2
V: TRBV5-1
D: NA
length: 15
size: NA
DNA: TGCGCCAGCAGCTCGGACTACCCGAACACCGGGGAGCTGTTTTTT
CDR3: CASSSDYPNTGELFF

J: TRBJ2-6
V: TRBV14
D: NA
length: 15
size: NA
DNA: TGTGCCAGCAGCCAACGGACCTCTGGGGCCAACGTCCTGACTTTC
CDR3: CASSQRTSGANVLTF

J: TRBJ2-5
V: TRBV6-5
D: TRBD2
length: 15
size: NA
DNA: TGTGCCAGCAGTTACTCCGGGGGAGGGCAAGAGACCCAGTACTTC
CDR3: CASSYSGGGQETQYF

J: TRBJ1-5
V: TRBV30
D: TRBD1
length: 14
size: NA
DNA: TGTGCCTGGAGAGCCGGGACAGTCCGTGGGCCCCAGCATTTT
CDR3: CAWRAGTVRGPQHF

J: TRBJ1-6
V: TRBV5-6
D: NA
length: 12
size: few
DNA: TGTGCCAGCAGCTTGGCGACGGCACCCCTCCACTTT
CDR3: CASSLATAPLHF

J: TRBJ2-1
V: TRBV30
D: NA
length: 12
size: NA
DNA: TGTGCCTGGAGTGGAATCACGAATGAGCAGTTCTTC
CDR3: CAWSGITNEQFF

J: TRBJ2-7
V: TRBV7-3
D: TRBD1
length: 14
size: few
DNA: TGTGCCAGCAGTCCGGGACAGGGCCCCTACGAGCAGTACTTC
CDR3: CASSPGQGPYEQYF

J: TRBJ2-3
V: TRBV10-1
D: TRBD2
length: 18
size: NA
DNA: TGCGCCAGCAGTGAGTATGCGCGGGGGGGCCGAGGCACAGATACGCAGTATTTT
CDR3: CASSEYARGGRGTDTQYF

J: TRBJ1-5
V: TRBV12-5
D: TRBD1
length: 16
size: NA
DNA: TGTGCTAGTGGTTTGACCTGGACAGGGGGCCACCAGCCCCAGCATTTT
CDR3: CASGLTWTGGHQPQHF

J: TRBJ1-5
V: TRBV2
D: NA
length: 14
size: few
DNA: TGTGCCAGCATAATGGACCTAGGAACACAGCCCCAGCATTTT
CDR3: CASIMDLGTQPQHF

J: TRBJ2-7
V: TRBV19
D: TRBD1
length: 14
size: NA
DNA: TGTGCCAGTAGCCTAGCCGGGACAGTGTACGAGCAGTACTTC
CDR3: CASSLAGTVYEQYF

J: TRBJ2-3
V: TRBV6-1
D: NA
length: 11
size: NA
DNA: TGTGCCAGCAGTTCGTGGGATACGCAGTATTTT
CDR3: CASSSWDTQYF

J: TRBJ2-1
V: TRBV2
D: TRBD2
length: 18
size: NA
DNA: TGTGCCTCCGAAGAGGGGACAGGAGGGACTAGCGTCTACCCTGAGCAGTTCTTC
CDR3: CASEEGTGGTSVYPEQFF

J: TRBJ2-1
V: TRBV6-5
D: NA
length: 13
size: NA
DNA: TGTGCCAGCAGTTTAACTAGCTACAATGAGCAGTTCTTC
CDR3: CASSLTSYNEQFF

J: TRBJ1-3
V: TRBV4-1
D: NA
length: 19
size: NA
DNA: TGCGCCAGCAGCCAAGGTACCGGGACGTCCCGTCCCGCTGGAAACACCATATATTTT
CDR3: CASSQGTGTSRPAGNTIYF

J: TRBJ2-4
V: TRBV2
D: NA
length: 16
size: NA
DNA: TGTGCCAGCAGTCCCGTAATGACCGTCGTTAAAAACATTCAGTACTTC
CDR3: CASSPVMTVVKNIQYF

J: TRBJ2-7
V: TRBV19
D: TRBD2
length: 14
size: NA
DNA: TGTGCCAGTAGTATCGCTAGCGGGGGATACGAGCAGTACTTC
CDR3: CASSIASGGYEQYF

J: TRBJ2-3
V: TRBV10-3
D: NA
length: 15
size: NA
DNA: TGTGCCACCCCCTCGACCGGGATTAGCACAGATACGCAGTATTTT
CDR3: CATPSTGISTDTQYF

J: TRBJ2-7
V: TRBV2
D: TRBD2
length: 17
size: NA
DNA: TGTGCCAGCAGTGAAAGATCAAGCGGGGGGCCCCCCTACGAGCAGTACTTC
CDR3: CASSERSSGGPPYEQYF

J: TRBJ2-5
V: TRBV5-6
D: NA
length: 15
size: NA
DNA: TGTGCCAGCAGCTTCCCCCGCAGGGGCCAAGAGACCCAGTACTTC
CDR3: CASSFPRRGQETQYF